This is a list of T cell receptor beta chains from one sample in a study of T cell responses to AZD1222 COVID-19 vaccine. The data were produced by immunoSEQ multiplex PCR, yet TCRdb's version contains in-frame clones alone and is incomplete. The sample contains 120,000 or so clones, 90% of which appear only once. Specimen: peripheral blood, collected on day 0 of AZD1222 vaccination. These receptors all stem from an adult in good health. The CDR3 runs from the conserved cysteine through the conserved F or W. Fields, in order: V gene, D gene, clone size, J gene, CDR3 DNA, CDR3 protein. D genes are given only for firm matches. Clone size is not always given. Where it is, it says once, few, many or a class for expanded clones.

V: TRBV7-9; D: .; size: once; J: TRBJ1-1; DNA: TGTGCCAGCAAAGAGGCGGCGATGAACACTGAAGCTTTCTTT; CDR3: CASKEAAMNTEAFF
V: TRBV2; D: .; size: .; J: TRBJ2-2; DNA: TGTGCCAGCAGACGACAGGTTGCCGGGGAGCTGTTTTTT; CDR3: CASRRQVAGELFF
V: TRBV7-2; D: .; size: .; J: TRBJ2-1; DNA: TGTGCCAGCAGCCTCACCCCCCCGGCGGGATCGTACAATGAGCAGTTCTTC; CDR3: CASSLTPPAGSYNEQFF
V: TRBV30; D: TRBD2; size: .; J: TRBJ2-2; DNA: TGTGCCTGGAGTCGTAGGGGGACTAGCAGGAACACCGGGGAGCTGTTTTTT; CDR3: CAWSRRGTSRNTGELFF
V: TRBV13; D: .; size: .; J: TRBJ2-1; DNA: TGTGCCAGCAGCCGCTCCGGGGACTCCTACAATGAGCAGTTCTTC; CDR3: CASSRSGDSYNEQFF
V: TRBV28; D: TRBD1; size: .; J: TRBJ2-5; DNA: TGTGCCAGCAGTCCATCCGACAGGGGGCGCGGTGAGACCCAGTACTTC; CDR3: CASSPSDRGRGETQYF
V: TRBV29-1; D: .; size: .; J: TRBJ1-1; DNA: TGCAGCGTTGGTCACAGGGTGAACACTGAAGCTTTCTTT; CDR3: CSVGHRVNTEAFF
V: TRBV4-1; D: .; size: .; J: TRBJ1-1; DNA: TGCGCCAGCAGCCAACCCGGAGGCGGCCGGGAAGCTTTCTTT; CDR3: CASSQPGGGREAFF
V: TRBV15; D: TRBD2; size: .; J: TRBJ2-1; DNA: TGTGCCACCAGCAGATTAGTAGTCCCCAGCGGGAGAGACGGTGAGCAGTTCTTC; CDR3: CATSRLVVPSGRDGEQFF
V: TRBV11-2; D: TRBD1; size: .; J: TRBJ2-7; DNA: TGTGCCAGCAGCTCAACCAATCCGGACAGGGGATACTACGAGCAGTACTTC; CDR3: CASSSTNPDRGYYEQYF
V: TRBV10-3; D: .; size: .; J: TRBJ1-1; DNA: TGTGCCATCAGTGAGTACGCTGAAGCTTTCTTT; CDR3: CAISEYAEAFF
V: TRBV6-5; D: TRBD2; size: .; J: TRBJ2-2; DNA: TGTGCCAGCAGAGGGACTAGCGAAAACACCGGGGAGCTGTTTTTT; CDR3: CASRGTSENTGELFF
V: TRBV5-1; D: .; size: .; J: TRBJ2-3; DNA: TGCGCCAGCAGCTTGGCCCAACCGGGGGGCACAGATACGCAGTATTTT; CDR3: CASSLAQPGGTDTQYF
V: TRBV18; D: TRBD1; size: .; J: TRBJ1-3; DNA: TGTGCCAGCTCACCAAGGCCCGGACAGGTGGGCCGAGACACCATATATTTT; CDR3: CASSPRPGQVGRDTIYF
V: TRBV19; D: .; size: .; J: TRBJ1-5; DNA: TGTGCCAGTAGTATAAGAAGGGGCCCCCAGCATTTT; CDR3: CASSIRRGPQHF
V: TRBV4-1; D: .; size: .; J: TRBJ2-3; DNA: TGCGCCAGCAGCCAAGTAGGGGGACGCCAGCTAGCGGCCCCAGGTACGCAGTATTTT; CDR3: CASSQVGGRQLAAPGTQYF
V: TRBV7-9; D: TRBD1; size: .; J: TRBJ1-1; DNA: TGTGCCAGCAGACTGGGACAGACGAACACTGAAGCTTTCTTT; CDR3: CASRLGQTNTEAFF
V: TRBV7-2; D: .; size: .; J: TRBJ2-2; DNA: TGTGCCAGCAGCTTTTTCAGGCGGAAAGACACCGGGGAGCTGTTTTTT; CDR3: CASSFFRRKDTGELFF
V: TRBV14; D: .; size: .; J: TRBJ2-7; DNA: TGTGCCAGCAGCCAAACGATCCGCGAGCAGTACTTC; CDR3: CASSQTIREQYF
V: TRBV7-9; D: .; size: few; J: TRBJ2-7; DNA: TGTGCCAGCAGCTCTCCACCGACCGCCTACGAGCAGTACTTC; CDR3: CASSSPPTAYEQYF
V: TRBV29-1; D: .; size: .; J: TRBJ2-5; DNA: TGCAGCGTCGGGGGACAGTCAGTCCAAGAGACCCAGTACTTC; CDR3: CSVGGQSVQETQYF
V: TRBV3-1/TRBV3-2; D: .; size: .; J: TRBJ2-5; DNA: TGTGCCAGCAGCCAAGATAAAGGGACCCAGTACTTC; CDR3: CASSQDKGTQYF
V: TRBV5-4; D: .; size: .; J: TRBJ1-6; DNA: TGTGCCAGCAGCTTCAGGGTGGAGGATTCACCCCTCCACTTT; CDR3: CASSFRVEDSPLHF
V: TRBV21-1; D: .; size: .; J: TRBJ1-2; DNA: TGTGCCAGCAGGGAGACAGGGGCGGACTATGGCTACACCTTC; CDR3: CASRETGADYGYTF
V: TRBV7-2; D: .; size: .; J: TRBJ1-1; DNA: TGTGCCAGCAGCTTAGTAAAAGGGGACACTGAAGCTTTCTTT; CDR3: CASSLVKGDTEAFF
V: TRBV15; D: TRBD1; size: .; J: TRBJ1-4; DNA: TGTGCCACGAGGGGACAGGGGTCTATTGCAACTAATGAAAAACTGTTTTTT; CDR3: CATRGQGSIATNEKLFF
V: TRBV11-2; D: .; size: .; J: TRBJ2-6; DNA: TGTGCCAGCCGCGTGGGCAGGACTGGGGCCAACGTCCTGACTTTC; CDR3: CASRVGRTGANVLTF